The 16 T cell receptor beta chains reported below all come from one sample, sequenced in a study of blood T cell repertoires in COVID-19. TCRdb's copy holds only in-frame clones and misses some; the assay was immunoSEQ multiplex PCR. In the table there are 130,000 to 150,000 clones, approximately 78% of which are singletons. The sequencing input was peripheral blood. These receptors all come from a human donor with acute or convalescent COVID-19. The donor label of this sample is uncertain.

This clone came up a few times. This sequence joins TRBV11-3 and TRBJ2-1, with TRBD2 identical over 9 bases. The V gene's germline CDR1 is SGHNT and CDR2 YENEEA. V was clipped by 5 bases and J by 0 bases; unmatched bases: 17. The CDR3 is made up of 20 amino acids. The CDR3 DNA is TGTGCCAGCAGCCCATCTCGAATAGCGGGGGCCATCAGCTCCTACAATGAGCAGTTCTTC. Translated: CASSPSRIAGAISSYNEQFF.

CDR3 DNA sequence: TGTGCCAGCAGCTTGCCTAGCGGGGTGAACAATGAGCAGTTCTTC. Translated, it gives CASSLPSGVNNEQFF. The rearrangement joins TRBV5-4 to TRBJ2-1; the match to TRBD2 covers 9 bases. The CDR3 runs to 15 residues. CDR1 is SGHNT and CDR2 is YYREEE in the germline V gene (reference sequence). Trimming took 1 base from V and 5 from J; bases not matched to a gene: 4.

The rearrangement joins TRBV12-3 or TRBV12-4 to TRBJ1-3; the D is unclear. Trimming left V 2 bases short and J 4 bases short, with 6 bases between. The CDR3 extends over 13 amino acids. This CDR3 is CASSLSAGNTIYF. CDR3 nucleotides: TGTGCCAGCAGTTTATCAGCGGGAAACACCATATATTTT.

This CDR3 reads CASSERGVAAGNTIYF. CDR3 coding DNA: TGTGCCAGCAGTGAACGGGGGGTGGCGGCTGGAAACACCATATATTTT. The genes are TRBV2 and TRBJ1-3; D is perhaps TRBD1 (5 bases). This CDR3 region has 16 residues. The germline gives CDR1 SNHLY, CDR2 FYNNEI. Trimming removed 2 bases from V and 2 bases from J, with 13 bases in between.

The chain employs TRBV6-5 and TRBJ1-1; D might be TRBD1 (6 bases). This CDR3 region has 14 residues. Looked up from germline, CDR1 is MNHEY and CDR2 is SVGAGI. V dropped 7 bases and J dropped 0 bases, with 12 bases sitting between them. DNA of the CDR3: TGTGCCAGCACCGTAGGACAGTTGAACACTGAAGCTTTCTTT. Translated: CASTVGQLNTEAFF.

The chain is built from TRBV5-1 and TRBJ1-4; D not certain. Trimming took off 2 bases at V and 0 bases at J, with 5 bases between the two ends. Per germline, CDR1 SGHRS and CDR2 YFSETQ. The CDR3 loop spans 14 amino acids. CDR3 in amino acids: CASSLDSTNEKLFF. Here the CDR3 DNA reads TGCGCCAGCAGCTTAGACTCAACTAATGAAAAACTGTTTTTT.

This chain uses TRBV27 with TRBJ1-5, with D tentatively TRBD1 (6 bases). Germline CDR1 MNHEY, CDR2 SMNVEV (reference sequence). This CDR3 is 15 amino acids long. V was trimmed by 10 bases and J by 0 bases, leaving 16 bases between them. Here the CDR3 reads CATARDTHSNQPQHF. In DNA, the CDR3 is TGTGCCACCGCGAGGGACACCCATAGCAATCAGCCCCAGCATTTT.

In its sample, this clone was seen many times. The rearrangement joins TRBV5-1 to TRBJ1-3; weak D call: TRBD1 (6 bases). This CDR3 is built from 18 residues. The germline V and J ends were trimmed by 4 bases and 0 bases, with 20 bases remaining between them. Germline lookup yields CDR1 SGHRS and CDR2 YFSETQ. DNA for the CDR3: TGCGCCAGCAGCCTAAGGACAGCTGACACTAGCTCTGGAAACACCATATATTTT. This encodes CASSLRTADTSSGNTIYF.

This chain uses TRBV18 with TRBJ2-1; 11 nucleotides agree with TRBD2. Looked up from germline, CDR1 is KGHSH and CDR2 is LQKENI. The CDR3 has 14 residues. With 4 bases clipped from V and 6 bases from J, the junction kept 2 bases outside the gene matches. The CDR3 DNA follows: TGTGCCAGCTCACTAGCGGGGGGGCCCAATGAGCAGTTCTTC. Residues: CASSLAGGPNEQFF.

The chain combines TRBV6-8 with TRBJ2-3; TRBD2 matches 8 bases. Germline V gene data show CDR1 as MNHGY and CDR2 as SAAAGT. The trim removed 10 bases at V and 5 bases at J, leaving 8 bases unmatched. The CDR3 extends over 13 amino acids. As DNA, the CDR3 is TGTGCCACCCGGGGGGGGGCGAGAGATACGCAGTATTTT. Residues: CATRGGARDTQYF.

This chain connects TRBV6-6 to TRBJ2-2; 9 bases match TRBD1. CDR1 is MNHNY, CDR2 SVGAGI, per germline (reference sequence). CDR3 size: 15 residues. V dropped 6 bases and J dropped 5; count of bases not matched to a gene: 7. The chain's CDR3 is CASRRRDRDTGELFF. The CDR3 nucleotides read TGTGCCAGCAGGCGGCGGGACAGGGATACCGGGGAGCTGTTTTTT.

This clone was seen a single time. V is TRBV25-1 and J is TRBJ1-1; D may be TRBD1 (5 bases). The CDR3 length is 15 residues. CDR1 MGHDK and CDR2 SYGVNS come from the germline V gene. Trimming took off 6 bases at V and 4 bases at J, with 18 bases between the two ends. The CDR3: CASSPYSGGVTEAFF. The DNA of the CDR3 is TGTGCCAGCAGCCCATACTCGGGGGGAGTCACTGAAGCTTTCTTT.

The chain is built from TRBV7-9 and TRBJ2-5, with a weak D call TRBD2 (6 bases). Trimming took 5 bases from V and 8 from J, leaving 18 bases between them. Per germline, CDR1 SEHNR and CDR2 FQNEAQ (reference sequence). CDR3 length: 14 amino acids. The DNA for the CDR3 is TGTGCCAGCAGCCTTCGGACCCTGGGGGGTACCCAGTACTTC. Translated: CASSLRTLGGTQYF.

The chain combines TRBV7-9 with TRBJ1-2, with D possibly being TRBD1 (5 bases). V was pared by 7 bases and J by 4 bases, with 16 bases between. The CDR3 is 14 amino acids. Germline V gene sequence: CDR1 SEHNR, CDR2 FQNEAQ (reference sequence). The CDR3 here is CASTKTVLPYGYTF. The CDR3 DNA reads TGTGCCAGCACCAAGACAGTTCTCCCCTATGGCTACACCTTC.

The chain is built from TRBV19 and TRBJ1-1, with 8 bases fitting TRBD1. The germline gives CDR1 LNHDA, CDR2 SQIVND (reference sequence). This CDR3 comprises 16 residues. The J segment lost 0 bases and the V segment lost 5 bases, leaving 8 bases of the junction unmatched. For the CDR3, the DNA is TGTGCCAGTAGTTTCGGGACAGGTATTATGAACACTGAAGCTTTCTTT. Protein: CASSFGTGIMNTEAFF.

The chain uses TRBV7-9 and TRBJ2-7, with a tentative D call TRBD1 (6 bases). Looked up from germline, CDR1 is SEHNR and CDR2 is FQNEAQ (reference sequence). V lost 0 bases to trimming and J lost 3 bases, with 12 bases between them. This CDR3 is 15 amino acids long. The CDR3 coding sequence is TGTGCCAGCAGCTTAGCGCTGGGACACGGCTACGAGCAGTACTTC. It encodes CASSLALGHGYEQYF. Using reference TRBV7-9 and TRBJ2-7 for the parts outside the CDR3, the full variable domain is DTGVSQNPRHKITKRGQNVTFRCDPISEHNRLYWYRQTLGQGPEFLTYFQNEAQLEKSRLLSDRFSAERPKGSFSTLEIQRTEQGDSAMYLCASSLALGHGYEQYFGPGTRLTVT.